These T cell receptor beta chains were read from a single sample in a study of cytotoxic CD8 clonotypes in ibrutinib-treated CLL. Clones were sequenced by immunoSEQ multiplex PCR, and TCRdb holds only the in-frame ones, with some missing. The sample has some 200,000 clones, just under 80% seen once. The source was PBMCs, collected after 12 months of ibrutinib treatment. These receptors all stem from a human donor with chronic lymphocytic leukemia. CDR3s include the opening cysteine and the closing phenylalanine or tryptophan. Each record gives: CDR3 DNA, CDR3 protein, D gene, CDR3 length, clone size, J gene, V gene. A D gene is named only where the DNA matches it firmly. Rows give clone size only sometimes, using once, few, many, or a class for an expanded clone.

TGTGCAAGCGCCACCGGGGTCCTACGCTACGAGCAGTACTTC	CASATGVLRYEQYF	.	14	.	TRBJ2-7	TRBV12-2
TGTGCCACCAGCAGAGCAGGGGCGCAGGATCAGCCCCAGCATTTT	CATSRAGAQDQPQHF	.	15	.	TRBJ1-5	TRBV15
TGCGCCAGCAGCTTGCTGGAGCCAGAGACCCAGTACTTC	CASSLLEPETQYF	.	13	once	TRBJ2-5	TRBV5-1
TGCGCCAGCAGCCAAGACCGGGCAGCGGGGACGAACACCGGGGAGCTGTTTTTT	CASSQDRAAGTNTGELFF	TRBD2	18	.	TRBJ2-2	TRBV4-1
TGTGCCTGGGGTCACAGCCTAAATCAGCCCCAGCATTTT	CAWGHSLNQPQHF	.	13	.	TRBJ1-5	TRBV30
TGTGCCAGCAGCGTGGGCCCCCAAGAGACCCAGTACTTC	CASSVGPQETQYF	.	13	.	TRBJ2-5	TRBV9
TGTGCCAGCAGTTTTTCTCCTCGAAAACAGCCCGGCCCGTCCGCTTTCTTT	CASSFSPRKQPGPSAFF	.	17	.	TRBJ1-1	TRBV27
TGCGCCAGCAGCCTTCAGTGGGGCACAGATACGCAGTATTTT	CASSLQWGTDTQYF	.	14	once	TRBJ2-3	TRBV4-1
TGTGCCAGCAGTTTAACCCCGGGACTAGCGGGGCTATACGAGCAGTACTTC	CASSLTPGLAGLYEQYF	TRBD2	17	.	TRBJ2-7	TRBV27
TGTGCCAGCAGCTTATCTGCTGGGAACAATGAGCAGTTCTTC	CASSLSAGNNEQFF	.	14	.	TRBJ2-1	TRBV7-9
TGCGCCAGCAGCTTGGAGGGCAGGCCTCCCCCCGCGGATGGCTACACCTTC	CASSLEGRPPPADGYTF	.	17	.	TRBJ1-2	TRBV5-1
TGTGCCAGCTCACCACCGCTAGCGGGCCGTTACGAGCAGTACTTC	CASSPPLAGRYEQYF	TRBD2	15	.	TRBJ2-7	TRBV18
TGTGCCTGGAGTTTGGGAGGGGCCGGTGAGCAGTACTTC	CAWSLGGAGEQYF	TRBD2	13	few	TRBJ2-7	TRBV30
TGTGCCAGCAGCTTTAGAGTTACCGGGGAGCTGTTTTTT	CASSFRVTGELFF	.	13	.	TRBJ2-2	TRBV11-2
TGTGCCAGTACAGGTGTATACAATTCACCCCTCCACTTT	CASTGVYNSPLHF	.	13	.	TRBJ1-6	TRBV27
TGTGCCAGCAGTTTATTCCCCCCCGGGTTAAGCTCCTACAATGAGCAGTTCTTC	CASSLFPPGLSSYNEQFF	.	18	.	TRBJ2-1	TRBV28
TGCGCCAGCAGCTTGGCCTTAGCGGGAGGCGAGACCCAGTACTTC	CASSLALAGGETQYF	TRBD2	15	.	TRBJ2-5	TRBV5-1
TGCGCCAGCAGCCCCTCAGGGCGAGACATTCAGTACTTC	CASSPSGRDIQYF	.	13	.	TRBJ2-4	TRBV5-1
TGCGCCAGCAGCCAAGAGGGTACCTCGGACTTTGGAAACACCATATATTTT	CASSQEGTSDFGNTIYF	.	17	once	TRBJ1-3	TRBV4-1
TGTGCCAGCAGCGTGAGGGGCCATGGGGCCAGGGAGGACTATGGCTACACCTTC	CASSVRGHGAREDYGYTF	.	18	many	TRBJ1-2	TRBV9
TGTGCCAGCAGCGGACGGGTGGGGACGAACTCCTACGAGCAGTACTTC	CASSGRVGTNSYEQYF	.	16	once	TRBJ2-7	TRBV11-2
TGTGCCAGCAGCTTAGTTACCGGAGGCTACACCTTC	CASSLVTGGYTF	.	12	.	TRBJ1-2	TRBV7-2
TGTGCTAGCAGCTTATCAGGGGGCCAAGAGACCCAGTACTTC	CASSLSGGQETQYF	TRBD1	14	.	TRBJ2-5	TRBV7-7
TGTGCCAGCAGCCTCTCGGGGGGCGGCCCTCCTACTTACGAGCAGTACTTC	CASSLSGGGPPTYEQYF	.	17	.	TRBJ2-7	TRBV7-9
TGCGCCAGCAGTGATGGCGGACTAAGCTACGAGCAGTACTTC	CASSDGGLSYEQYF	.	14	few	TRBJ2-7	TRBV10-1
TGCAGCGCCGCCAGGGAGAGCTCTGGGGCCAACGTCCTGACTTTC	CSAARESSGANVLTF	.	15	.	TRBJ2-6	TRBV29-1
TGTGCCAGCAGTCAACAGGGTCTCCTAAGCTATGGCTACACCTTC	CASSQQGLLSYGYTF	.	15	few	TRBJ1-2	TRBV27
TGCAGCGTTGAAGACGTAGAGGCGGCGGGGGAGACCCAGTACTTC	CSVEDVEAAGETQYF	.	15	.	TRBJ2-5	TRBV29-1
TGTGCCAGCAGCTTGGGCAGGAACACTGAAGCTTTCTTT	CASSLGRNTEAFF	.	13	.	TRBJ1-1	TRBV5-6
TGTGCCAGCAGAGGACAGGCTACTAACTATGGCTACACCTTC	CASRGQATNYGYTF	TRBD1	14	few	TRBJ1-2	TRBV6-5
TGCGCCAGCAGCCATGACCCGGGGGGGTTGGAGACCCAGTACTTC	CASSHDPGGLETQYF	TRBD2	15	.	TRBJ2-5	TRBV4-1